The next 25 T cell receptor beta chains were all read from a single sample in a study of cytomegalovirus exposure and HLA in healthy donors. Researchers ran the PCR with 60 Vbeta and 13 Jbeta primers. The method was immunoSEQ multiplex PCR; TCRdb's version includes in-frame clones alone and lacks a portion of them. The profile covers approximately 130,000 clones, with about 71% appearing a single time and around 2.7% taken by the ten largest. Sequences were obtained from PBMCs. Receptors originate from an older woman in good health and CMV-seropositive.

The rearrangement uses TRBV5-1 and TRBJ1-5; 9 positions match TRBD1. The CDR3 runs 15 residues. Germline CDR1 SGHRS, CDR2 YFSETQ. V lost 5 bases and J lost 5; bases outside the gene matches: 8. The CDR3 DNA sequence: TGCGCCAGCAGTTACAGGACAGGGGCGGATCAGCCCCAGCATTTT. This encodes CASSYRTGADQPQHF.

This clone was detected once. The chain carries TRBV7-2 and TRBJ2-3; no clear D. V was cut by 5 bases and J by 5 bases, with 5 bases left in between. Germline V gives CDR1 SGHTA, CDR2 FQGNSA. The CDR3 extends over 11 amino acids. The CDR3 nucleotides read TGTGCCAGCAGCACGGGAGATACGCAGTATTTT. Translated: CASSTGDTQYF.

The chain combines TRBV7-2 with TRBJ1-5, with 7 nucleotides matching TRBD1. In germline, CDR1 is SGHTA, CDR2 FQGNSA. The V segment lost 5 bases and the J segment 7 bases; nucleotides outside the gene matches: 11. The CDR3 spans 15 residues. CDR3 DNA sequence: TGTGCCAGCAGCCAGACAGGGCCGGCCGGGCAGCCCCAGCATTTT. Its protein product is CASSQTGPAGQPQHF.

J is TRBJ1-4 and V is TRBV2, with TRBD1 identical over 10 bases. CDR1 is SNHLY, CDR2 FYNNEI, per germline. J lost 8 bases, V lost 7 bases, and 7 bases had no gene match. The CDR3 length is 14 residues. CDR3 nucleotides: TGTGCCAGCACTCGGGACAGGGGCTACGAAAAACTGTTTTTT. The encoded protein is CASTRDRGYEKLFF. Full variable domain (remainder filled in from reference TRBV2 and TRBJ1-4): EPEVTQTPSHQVTQMGQEVILRCVPISNHLYFYWYRQILGQKVEFLVSFYNNEISEKSEIFDDQFSVERPDGSNFTLKIRSTKLEDSAMYFCASTRDRGYEKLFFGSGTQLSVL.

This clone was seen just once. The chain combines TRBV10-2 with TRBJ2-1, with 10 bases identical to TRBD1. The junction had 18 bases not matched to a gene; V was cut back by 2 bases and J by 2 bases. CDR3 size: 21 residues. CDR1 and CDR2 from the germline V gene are WSHSY and SAAADI. The CDR3 loop is CASSEGRTLSRDRGPYNEQFF. CDR3 DNA sequence: TGCGCCAGCAGTGAGGGGAGGACCCTTTCCCGGGACAGGGGTCCCTACAATGAGCAGTTCTTC.

This clone has a handful of counts. The J gene is TRBJ1-2, the V gene TRBV5-6; 8 bases agree with TRBD1. CDR3 size: 15 residues. The V segment lost 4 bases and the J segment 4 bases; nucleotides outside the gene matches: 9. The germline V gene has CDR1 SGHDT and CDR2 YYEEEE. CDR3 coding DNA: TGTGCCAGCAGCCTACCAGGACAGGGCAGCTATGGCTACACCTTC. It translates to CASSLPGQGSYGYTF.

Only a few counts were recorded for this clone. V is TRBV7-3 and J is TRBJ2-2; 8 nucleotides match TRBD2. Trimming at V came to 5 bases and at J to 2 bases, leaving 4 bases not matched to a gene. The CDR3 has 15 residues. Germline assignment: CDR1 SGHTA and CDR2 FQGTGA. The CDR3 nucleotides are TGTGCCAGCAGCCCTCGGGGGGGTAACACCGGGGAGCTGTTTTTT. Translation gives CASSPRGGNTGELFF.

The rearrangement uses TRBV6-5 and TRBJ2-7, with 9 nucleotides matching TRBD1. V was pared by 5 bases and J by 0 bases, with 5 bases of the junction left unmatched. The germline gives CDR1 MNHEY, CDR2 SVGAGI. CDR3 length: 15 residues. The CDR3 sequence is CASSGTGHPSYEQYF. CDR3 nucleotides: TGTGCCAGCAGTGGGACAGGGCACCCCTCCTACGAGCAGTACTTC.

This clone was detected only a few times. The chain joins TRBV11-1 to TRBJ2-5; possible D gene TRBD2, 5 bases. The CDR3 totals 13 residues. The V and J ends lost 5 bases and 5 bases respectively, with 12 bases between them. CDR1 SGHAT and CDR2 FQDESV come from the germline V gene (reference sequence). CDR3 protein: CASSPRGEETQYF. DNA for the CDR3: TGTGCCAGCAGCCCTCGGGGAGAGGAGACCCAGTACTTC.

The CDR3, as DNA: TGTGCCAGCAGCGGAGCGGGATCGTTAGTTAATGAGCAGTTCTTC. Its protein product is CASSGAGSLVNEQFF. This rearrangement joins TRBV6-1 to TRBJ2-1; TRBD2 agrees at 7 bases. Germline-derived CDR1 and CDR2 are MNHNS and SASEGT. The CDR3 extends over 15 amino acids. J gave up 7 bases and V 6 bases, and 12 bases lay outside the gene matches.

Only a few counts were recorded for this clone. The chain combines TRBV5-1 with TRBJ2-5; 7 bases are a match to TRBD2. With V trimmed by 0 bases and J by 5 bases, 7 bases remained unmatched. CDR1 and CDR2 (germline): SGHRS, YFSETQ. The CDR3 is made up of 15 amino acids. CDR3 sequence reads: CASSLAAIGGETQYF. CDR3 DNA sequence: TGCGCCAGCAGCTTGGCGGCCATCGGGGGGGAGACCCAGTACTTC.

The genes are TRBV7-9 and TRBJ2-3; D might be TRBD1 (6 bases). The CDR3 covers 17 residues. The germline V gene has CDR1 SEHNR and CDR2 FQNEAQ (reference sequence). The V and J ends lost 5 bases and 0 bases respectively, with 18 bases between them. The CDR3 region has the DNA TGTGCCAGCAGCGGATCAGGGGCCCTATTTAGCACAGATACGCAGTATTTT. This encodes CASSGSGALFSTDTQYF.

The chain links TRBV27 to TRBJ2-2, with a possible D match to TRBD2 (6 bases). Deletions cut 7 bases from V and 7 bases from J, with 13 bases between. CDR3 length: 13 amino acids. CDR1 MNHEY and CDR2 SMNVEV come from the germline V gene (reference sequence). The CDR3 protein is CASKEGRNGELFF. CDR3 DNA: TGTGCCAGCAAGGAGGGGCGGAACGGGGAGCTGTTTTTT.

J is TRBJ2-5 and V is TRBV6-6; D unclear. Germline V gene lookup returns CDR1 MNHNY and CDR2 SVGAGI (reference sequence). Trimming removed 0 bases at V and 5 bases at J, with 4 bases between. The CDR3 spans 12 residues. The CDR3 DNA follows: TGTGCCAGCAGTTACTCGACTGAGACCCAGTACTTC. Translation: CASSYSTETQYF.

This clone was found once. The chain is built from TRBV20-1 and TRBJ1-2; 8 positions match TRBD1. V trimming: 5 bases; J trimming: 6 bases; junction bases outside the gene matches: 2. The CDR3 runs 11 residues. Germline V gene lookup returns CDR1 DFQATT and CDR2 SNEGSKA (reference sequence). CDR3: CSAGQGDGYTF. DNA for the CDR3: TGCAGTGCTGGACAGGGCGATGGCTACACCTTC.

The gene calls are TRBV10-1 and TRBJ2-2; no clear D gene. The CDR3 extends over 11 amino acids. V dropped 4 bases and J dropped 7 bases, with 4 bases sitting between them. From germline, CDR1 is WNHNN and CDR2 SYGVQD (reference sequence). The CDR3 DNA reads TGCGCCAGCAGTGGCAGCGGGGAGCTGTTTTTT. Amino acid sequence: CASSGSGELFF.

This chain connects TRBV10-2 to TRBJ2-7, with TRBD2 identical over 8 bases. Germline assignment: CDR1 WSHSY and CDR2 SAAADI. This CDR3 has 15 amino acids. Trimming removed 7 bases from V and 2 bases from J; junction bases left unmatched: 10. CDR3 protein: CASTSRGGQPYEQYF. The DNA for the CDR3 is TGCGCCAGCACCTCTCGGGGGGGACAACCCTACGAGCAGTACTTC.

The genes are TRBV29-1 and TRBJ1-6; 8 bases match TRBD1. Germline trimming cut 6 bases from V and 10 bases from J; bases unmatched to any gene: 8. Per the germline V gene, CDR1 is SQVTM and CDR2 is ANQGSEA. The CDR3 has 13 residues. CDR3 coding DNA: TGCAGCGTCTCGACAGGGGATCGATCACCCCTCCACTTT. It specifies CSVSTGDRSPLHF.

The J gene is TRBJ2-3, the V gene TRBV7-2; tentatively, D is TRBD2 (7 bases). Germline-derived CDR1 and CDR2 are SGHTA and FQGNSA. V was trimmed by 5 bases and J by 6 bases, leaving 18 bases between them. The CDR3 is made up of 15 amino acids. In DNA form, the CDR3 reads TGTGCCAGCAGCCAGACTAGCCTGCAGGGGGATACGCAGTATTTT. Translation gives CASSQTSLQGDTQYF.

This rearrangement joins TRBV7-9 to TRBJ2-5, with 14 bases that match TRBD2. Looked up from germline, CDR1 is SEHNR and CDR2 is FQNEAQ (reference sequence). The CDR3 spans 17 residues. Unmatched junction bases numbered 8, after V lost 3 bases and J lost 5 bases. The CDR3 region is CASSLKTSGGAVETQYF. The CDR3 DNA is TGTGCCAGCAGCTTGAAGACTAGCGGGGGGGCCGTGGAGACCCAGTACTTC.

This clone was observed a few times. The chain links TRBV18 to TRBJ2-6, with D unresolved. V lost 6 bases, J lost 2 bases, and 5 bases lay in between. The CDR3 is 13 residues long. Germline loops: CDR1 KGHSH, CDR2 LQKENI. CDR3 in amino acids: CASSEPGANVLTF. CDR3 bases: TGTGCCAGCTCCGAGCCTGGGGCCAACGTCCTGACTTTC.

The CDR3: CASSLWDSYTGELFF. CDR3 DNA: TGTGCCAGCAGTCTGTGGGACTCCTACACCGGGGAGCTGTTTTTT. The chain recombines TRBV27 with TRBJ2-2; a weak D match, TRBD2 (6 bases). This CDR3 has 15 residues. Looked up from germline, CDR1 is MNHEY and CDR2 is SMNVEV (reference sequence). Between the trimmed V and J ends, which lost 5 bases and 3 bases, there was a span of 13 bases.

The chain joins TRBV9 to TRBJ2-2; 10 bases map to TRBD1. The CDR3 has 14 amino acids. V trimming: 5 bases; J trimming: 4 bases; junction bases outside the gene matches: 2. Germline V gene data show CDR1 as SGDLS and CDR2 as YYNGEE. DNA of the CDR3: TGTGCCAGCAGGGGACAGGGGTCCACCGGGGAGCTGTTTTTT. Translating gives CASRGQGSTGELFF.

The chain uses TRBV10-1 and TRBJ2-2; 7 bases line up with TRBD1. This CDR3 is 15 amino acids long. Trimming took 2 bases from V and 2 from J; bases not matched to a gene: 2. The V gene's germline CDR1 is WNHNN and CDR2 SYGVQD (reference sequence). DNA for the CDR3: TGCGCCAGCAGTGAGGACAGGGTTAACACCGGGGAGCTGTTTTTT. Amino acids: CASSEDRVNTGELFF.

V gene TRBV5-5 combines with J gene TRBJ2-2, with 10 bases identical to TRBD1. Germline assignment: CDR1 SGHKS and CDR2 YYEKEE (reference sequence). The CDR3 sequence is 18 residues long. J was trimmed by 5 bases and V by 1 base; bases with no gene match: 11. CDR3 coding DNA: TGTGCCAGCAGCTTGAGCCGACAGGGGGCTCGGGGGACCGGGGAGCTGTTTTTT. Amino acids: CASSLSRQGARGTGELFF. The entire variable domain, with the rest obtained from reference TRBV5-5 and TRBJ2-2, is as follows: DAGVTQSPTHLIKTRGQQVTLRCSPISGHKSVSWYQQVLGQGPQFIFQYYEKEERGRGNFPDRFSARQFPNYSSELNVNALLLGDSALYLCASSLSRQGARGTGELFFGEGSRLTVL.